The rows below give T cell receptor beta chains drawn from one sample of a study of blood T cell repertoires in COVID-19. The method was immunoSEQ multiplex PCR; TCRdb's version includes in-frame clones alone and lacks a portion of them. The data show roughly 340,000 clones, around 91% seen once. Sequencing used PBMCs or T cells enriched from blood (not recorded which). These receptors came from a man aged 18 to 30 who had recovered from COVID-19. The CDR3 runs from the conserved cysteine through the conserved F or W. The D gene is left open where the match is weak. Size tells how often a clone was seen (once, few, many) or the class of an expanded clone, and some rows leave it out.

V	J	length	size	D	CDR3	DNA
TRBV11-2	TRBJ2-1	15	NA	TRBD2	CASRLLAESYNEQFF	TGTGCCAGCAGGCTTCTAGCGGAGTCCTACAATGAGCAGTTCTTC
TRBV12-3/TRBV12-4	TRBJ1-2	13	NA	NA	CASSPRRGGVYTF	TGTGCCAGCAGTCCTCGCCGTGGGGGGGTCTACACCTTC
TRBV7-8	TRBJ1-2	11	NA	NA	CASSFNSYHTF	TGTGCCAGCAGCTTCAACTCATACCACACCTTC
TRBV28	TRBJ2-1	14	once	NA	CASSSGGTNNEQFF	TGTGCCAGCAGTTCCGGCGGGACGAACAATGAGCAGTTCTTC
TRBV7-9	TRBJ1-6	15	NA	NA	CASSLNKADNSPLHF	TGTGCCAGCAGCTTAAACAAGGCGGATAATTCACCCCTCCACTTT
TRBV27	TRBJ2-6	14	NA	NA	CASALSSGANVLTF	TGTGCCAGCGCCTTGAGCTCTGGGGCCAACGTCCTGACTTTC
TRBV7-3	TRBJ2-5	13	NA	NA	CASSLSGQETQYF	TGTGCCAGCAGCTTATCGGGGCAAGAGACCCAGTACTTC
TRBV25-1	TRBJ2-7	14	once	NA	CASSAIENVGEQYF	TGTGCCAGCAGTGCGATCGAGAATGTCGGCGAGCAGTACTTC
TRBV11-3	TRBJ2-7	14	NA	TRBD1	CASSPRGRDHEQYF	TGTGCCAGCAGTCCCAGGGGGCGCGACCACGAGCAGTACTTC
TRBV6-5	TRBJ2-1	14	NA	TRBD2	CASSSGLRSDEQFF	TGTGCCAGCAGTTCGGGACTACGAAGCGATGAGCAGTTCTTC
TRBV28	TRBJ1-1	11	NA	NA	CASRYRVDAFF	TGTGCCAGCAGGTATCGGGTGGATGCTTTCTTT
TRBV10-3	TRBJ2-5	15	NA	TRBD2	CAISEAGSGGETQYF	TGTGCCATCAGTGAGGCTGGTAGCGGGGGGGAGACCCAGTACTTC
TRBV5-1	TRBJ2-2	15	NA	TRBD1	CASSQRQGSTGELFF	TGCGCCAGCAGCCAAAGACAGGGTAGCACCGGGGAGCTGTTTTTT
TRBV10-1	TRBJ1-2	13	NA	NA	CASTGGNNYGYTF	TGCGCCAGCACTGGAGGAAATAACTATGGCTACACCTTC
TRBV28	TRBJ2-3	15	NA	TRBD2	CASRNAAAGVRAQYF	TGTGCCAGCAGAAATGCCGCGGCGGGAGTAAGGGCGCAGTATTTT
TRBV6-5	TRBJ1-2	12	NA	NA	CASGAGYYGYTF	TGTGCCAGCGGGGCCGGATACTATGGCTACACCTTC
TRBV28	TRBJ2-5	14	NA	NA	CASRGEGGGETQYF	TGTGCCAGCAGGGGAGAGGGTGGCGGAGAGACCCAGTACTTC
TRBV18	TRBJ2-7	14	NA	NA	CASSPPRQAYEQYF	TGTGCCAGCTCACCACCTCGTCAGGCCTACGAGCAGTACTTC
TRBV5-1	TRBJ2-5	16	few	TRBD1	CASSSQPQGGQETQYF	TGCGCCAGCAGCTCTCAGCCACAGGGGGGTCAAGAGACCCAGTACTTC
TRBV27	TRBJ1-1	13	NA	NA	CASRTAETGEAFF	TGTGCCAGCAGGACCGCAGAGACAGGTGAAGCTTTCTTT
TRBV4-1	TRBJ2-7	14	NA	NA	CASSQSGEGYEQYF	TGCGCCAGCAGCCAATCGGGGGAAGGTTACGAGCAGTACTTC
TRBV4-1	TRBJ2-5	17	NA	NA	CASSQHGAAINQETQYF	TGCGCCAGCAGCCAACATGGGGCTGCGATAAACCAAGAGACCCAGTACTTC
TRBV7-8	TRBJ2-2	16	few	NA	CASSLGGGAAPGELFF	TGTGCCAGCAGCTTAGGTGGAGGGGCTGCCCCCGGGGAGCTGTTTTTT
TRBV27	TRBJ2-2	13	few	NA	CASRRSTSGELFF	TGTGCCAGCCGGAGGTCAACGAGCGGGGAGCTGTTTTTT
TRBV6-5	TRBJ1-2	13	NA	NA	CASRPQGDYGYTF	TGTGCCAGCAGACCACAGGGCGACTATGGCTACACCTTC
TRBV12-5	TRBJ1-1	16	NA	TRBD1	CASGSDRGRVNTEAFF	TGTGCTAGTGGTTCGGACAGGGGGCGGGTGAACACTGAAGCTTTCTTT
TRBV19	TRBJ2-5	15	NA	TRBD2	CASSKLREVRETQYF	TGTGCCAGTAGTAAGTTGCGGGAGGTTCGAGAGACCCAGTACTTC
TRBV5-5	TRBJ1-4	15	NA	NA	CASTKNGGAFEKLFF	TGTGCCAGCACCAAGAACGGGGGGGCTTTTGAAAAACTGTTTTTT
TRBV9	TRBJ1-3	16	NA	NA	CASSVGGVTSGNTIYF	TGTGCCAGCAGCGTAGGTGGAGTAACCTCTGGAAACACCATATATTTT
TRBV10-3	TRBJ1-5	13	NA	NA	CAISESSNQPQHF	TGTGCCATCAGTGAGTCCTCCAATCAGCCCCAGCATTTT
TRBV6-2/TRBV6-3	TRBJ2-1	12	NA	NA	CASSKLVNEQFF	TGTGCCAGCAGTAAACTAGTGAATGAGCAGTTCTTC
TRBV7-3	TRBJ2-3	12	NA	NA	CASSSGPNTQYF	TGTGCCAGCAGCTCAGGGCCCAATACGCAGTATTTT
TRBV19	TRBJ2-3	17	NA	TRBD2	CASSMLKLAQYTDTQYF	TGTGCCAGTAGTATGCTTAAACTAGCGCAGTACACAGATACGCAGTATTTT